The next 31 T cell receptor beta chains were all read from a single sample in a study of human T cells and chemical hapten exposure. TCRdb processed the RACE reads anew with MiXCR; each CDR3 protein has one entry. This sample has 80,000 to 95,000 distinct CDR3 sequences, with around 10% found just once. Time point described: patch test 2, 6 weeks after DPC sensitization. Treatment meaning: therapeutic diphenylcyclopropenone sensitization with weekly scalp DPC. The input for sequencing was whole blood, taken in connection with sensitization to the hapten diphenylcyclopropenone (DPC). These receptors all come from a man between 40 and 49 years old with alopecia areata. Some clones in this sample may be carry-over from other donors' samples.

This clonotype was seen many times. The V and J genes are TRBV20-1 and TRBJ2-2; D possibly corresponds to TRBD1 (6 bases). Trimming took off 6 bases at V and 6 bases at J, with 17 bases between the two ends. The CDR3 has 14 amino acids. Germline CDR1 is DFQATT and CDR2 is SNEGSKA (reference sequence). CDR3 coding DNA: TGCAGTGCCAAGCCCCAACAGGGCCCCGGGGAGCTGTTTTTT. Encoded protein: CSAKPQQGPGELFF.

V gene TRBV20-1 combines with J gene TRBJ2-3, with TRBD2 identical over 7 bases. Germline CDR1 DFQATT, CDR2 SNEGSKA (reference sequence). J lost 4 bases, V lost 5 bases, and 6 bases had no gene match. The CDR3 is 13 residues long. CDR3 sequence reads: CSAREAGPDTQYF. DNA of the CDR3: TGCAGTGCTCGGGAAGCGGGGCCAGATACGCAGTATTTT.

This clonotype was seen ten or more times. The rearrangement uses TRBV25-1 and TRBJ1-6, with a possible D match to TRBD1 (6 bases). The CDR3 sequence is 18 residues long. Germline V gives CDR1 MGHDK, CDR2 SYGVNS. V was clipped by 6 bases and J by 0 bases, with 18 bases between them. The CDR3 nucleotides read TGTGCCAGCAGCTCCGGGACACCAAGGAGCTCCTATAATTCACCCCTCCACTTT. Encoded protein: CASSSGTPRSSYNSPLHF.

This clonotype was observed at least ten times. The chain links TRBV11-2 to TRBJ1-6; D not certain. Germline-derived CDR1 and CDR2 are SGHAT and FQNNGV. CDR3 size: 13 residues. Trimming left V 5 bases short and J 8 bases short, with 10 bases between. The CDR3 nucleotides are TGTGCCAGCAGCCGCACAAGGGATTCACCCCTCCACTTT. Amino acids: CASSRTRDSPLHF. The full variable domain, its missing parts supplied by reference TRBV11-2 and TRBJ1-6, is EAGVAQSPRYKIIEKRQSVAFWCNPISGHATLYWYQQILGQGPKLLIQFQNNGVVDDSQLPKDRFSAERLKGVDSTLKIQPAKLEDSAVYLCASSRTRDSPLHFGNGTRLTVT.

The chain combines TRBV7-2 with TRBJ2-3; D uncertain. V dropped 3 bases and J dropped 1 base, with 8 bases sitting between them. The CDR3 extends over 14 amino acids. Germline assignment: CDR1 SGHTA and CDR2 FQGNSA. CDR3 sequence (DNA): TGTGCCAGCAGCTTTAACATCGGCACAGATACGCAGTATTTT. Its protein product is CASSFNIGTDTQYF.

The rearrangement uses TRBV6-2 or TRBV6-3 and TRBJ2-1; 8 positions agree with TRBD2. V dropped 2 bases and J dropped 9; count of bases not matched to a gene: 6. The length of the CDR3 is 14 residues. Germline CDR1 reads MNHEY; CDR2 reads SVGEGT. DNA for the CDR3: TGTGCCAGCAGTTACGTCGGGGGGGGTGTTGAGCAGTTCTTC. This gives the protein CASSYVGGGVEQFF.

A few counts support this clonotype. This chain links TRBV10-2 with TRBJ2-3, with TRBD2 identical over 13 bases. Germline values: CDR1 WSHSY, CDR2 SAAADI. V lost 5 bases to trimming and J lost 0 bases; unmatched junction nucleotides: 8. CDR3 length: 18 amino acids. The CDR3 nucleotides read TGCGCCAGCAGTCGGTCTACTAGCGGGAGGGCTAGCACAGATACGCAGTATTTT. Translation: CASSRSTSGRASTDTQYF.

This clonotype was observed a handful of times. The rearrangement joins TRBV11-2 to TRBJ1-2; no clear D. V lost 4 bases and J 4 bases, leaving 13 bases between the germline ends. The CDR3 has 14 amino acids. Germline CDR1 and CDR2: SGHAT and FQNNGV. The CDR3 DNA reads TGTGCCAGCAGCTCCTGGACGAGAACCTATGGCTACACCTTC. This translates into CASSSWTRTYGYTF.

This chain joins TRBV10-3 and TRBJ1-2; D unresolved. The V and J ends lost 9 bases and 4 bases respectively, with 9 bases between them. The CDR3 spans 11 residues. In germline, CDR1 is ENHRY, CDR2 SYGVKD. CDR3 coding DNA: TGTGCCATGAAGGAATTCTATGGCTACACCTTC. Protein product: CAMKEFYGYTF.

This clonotype was picked up many times. The V gene is TRBV15, the J gene TRBJ2-3, with no clear D. This CDR3 has 14 amino acids. CDR1 is LNHNV, CDR2 YYDKDF, per germline (reference sequence). The CDR3 coding sequence is TGTGCACCAGCTGGGATCACGGGTACAGATACGCAGTATTTT. Residues: CAPAGITGTDTQYF.

This clonotype was seen ten or more times. The chain recombines TRBV6-1 with TRBJ1-3; D is unresolved. The germline V gene encodes CDR1 MNHNS and CDR2 SASEGT. The CDR3 is made up of 14 amino acids. The V gene lost 5 bases and the J gene lost 0 bases, with 8 bases spanning the gap. As DNA, the CDR3 is TGTGCCAGCAGTAACATGGGCTCTGGAAACACCATATATTTT. Translation gives CASSNMGSGNTIYF.

The V and J genes are TRBV6-5 and TRBJ2-3, with D possibly TRBD1 on 5 matching bases. CDR1 and CDR2 (germline): MNHEY, SVGAGI. This CDR3 contains 14 residues. The V gene lost 5 bases and the J gene lost 2 bases, with 11 bases spanning the gap. CDR3 residues: CASSRSTATDTQYF. The CDR3 bases are TGTGCCAGCAGTCGTTCGACAGCCACAGATACGCAGTATTTT.

This chain connects TRBV20-1 to TRBJ2-3; 8 bases map to TRBD2. The CDR3 covers 16 residues. V lost 6 bases, J lost 1 base, and 12 bases stayed unmatched. Germline CDR1 reads DFQATT; CDR2 reads SNEGSKA (reference sequence). The CDR3 is CSANSRLAGRTDTQYF. The CDR3 DNA reads as TGCAGTGCCAATTCGAGGCTAGCGGGCCGCACAGATACGCAGTATTTT.

This clonotype occurred many times. The chain employs TRBV27 and TRBJ1-5, with D possibly TRBD1 on 5 matching bases. The V gene's germline CDR1 is MNHEY and CDR2 SMNVEV (reference sequence). The V end was cut by 3 bases, the J end by 5 bases, with 14 bases between. The CDR3 covers 15 residues. The CDR3 DNA reads as TGTGCCAGCAGTTTGGGGACCGGCAGGCATCAGCCCCAGCATTTT. This encodes CASSLGTGRHQPQHF.

This clonotype was counted between two and nine times. This rearrangement joins TRBV29-1 to TRBJ2-7; D is possibly TRBD1 (6 bases). V shed 6 bases and J shed 0 bases, with 12 bases lying between them. Germline values: CDR1 SQVTM, CDR2 ANQGSEA. This CDR3 contains 13 residues. DNA of the CDR3: TGCAGCGTCGGACAGTTACGCTCCTACGAGCAGTACTTC. It translates to CSVGQLRSYEQYF.

The V and J genes are TRBV7-2 and TRBJ2-7; 7 bases are a match to TRBD1. This CDR3 comprises 13 residues. V lost 4 bases and J lost 7; bases outside the gene matches: 7. The germline V gene has CDR1 SGHTA and CDR2 FQGNSA. The DNA of the CDR3 is TGTGCCAGCAGCTCCGAGACAGGGCGAGAGCAGTACGTC. It encodes CASSSETGREQYV.

In this sample, this clonotype turned up a few times. The chain joins TRBV2 to TRBJ2-3; maybe TRBD2 (6 bases). There are 16 residues in the CDR3. The V gene's germline CDR1 is SNHLY and CDR2 FYNNEI. V dropped 0 bases and J dropped 2 bases, with 12 bases sitting between them. The CDR3 sequence: CASSEAYGGITDTQYF. The CDR3 coding sequence is TGTGCCAGCAGTGAAGCGTATGGCGGGATCACAGATACGCAGTATTTT.

This clonotype was recorded a few times. The rearrangement joins TRBV6-6 to TRBJ2-2; 8 nucleotides line up with TRBD1. The germline CDR1 and CDR2 sequences are MNHNY and SVGAGI (reference sequence). The V and J ends lost 2 bases and 1 base, in that order; junction bases with no gene match: 6. The CDR3 runs 17 residues. CDR3 amino acids: CASSYERQGRNTGELFF. Here the CDR3 DNA reads TGTGCCAGCAGTTACGAGAGACAGGGGCGGAACACCGGGGAGCTGTTTTTT.

The chain has TRBV6-5 and TRBJ2-7; D is unresolved. V lost 0 bases and J 2 bases, leaving 11 bases between the germline ends. The CDR3 extends over 15 amino acids. Germline V gene data show CDR1 as MNHEY and CDR2 as SVGAGI. The CDR3 sequence is CASSYSTGQPYEQYF. CDR3 coding DNA: TGTGCCAGCAGTTACTCGACCGGGCAACCCTACGAGCAGTACTTC.

This clonotype was counted ten times or more. The chain recombines TRBV15 with TRBJ2-3; D tentatively fits TRBD1 or TRBD2 (5 bases each). The CDR3 has 14 residues. V was cut by 1 base and J by 5 bases, with 10 bases left in between. The V gene's germline CDR1 is LNHNV and CDR2 YYDKDF (reference sequence). CDR3 amino acids: CATSRGGAEDTQYF. The DNA of the CDR3 is TGTGCCACCAGCAGAGGAGGGGCGGAAGATACGCAGTATTTT. Variable domain in full (rest from reference TRBV15 and TRBJ2-3): DAMVIQNPRYQVTQFGKPVTLSCSQTLNHNVMYWYQQKSSQAPKLLFHYYDKDFNNEADTPDNFQSRRPNTSFCFLDIRSPGLGDTAMYLCATSRGGAEDTQYFGPGTRLTVL.

This sequence joins TRBV5-1 and TRBJ2-3, with D perhaps matching TRBD1 or TRBD2 (5 bases each). Deletions cut 4 bases from V and 5 bases from J, with 23 bases between. This CDR3 is 17 amino acids long. Germline CDR1 is SGHRS and CDR2 is YFSETQ. The CDR3 sequence: CASSPLGTAPVGDTQYF. CDR3 DNA sequence: TGCGCCAGCAGCCCACTGGGGACGGCCCCCGTAGGAGATACGCAGTATTTT. The whole variable domain, remainder taken from reference TRBV5-1 and TRBJ2-3, is KAGVTQTPRYLIKTRGQQVTLSCSPISGHRSVSWYQQTPGQGLQFLFEYFSETQRNKGNFPGRFSGRQFSNSRSEMNVSTLELGDSALYLCASSPLGTAPVGDTQYFGPGTRLTVL.

The rearrangement joins TRBV5-8 to TRBJ1-2, with D possibly TRBD1 on 5 matching bases. Germline CDR1 and CDR2: SGHTS and YDEGEE. The length of the CDR3 is 13 residues. Trimming took off 10 bases at V and 4 bases at J, with 17 bases between the two ends. CDR3 residues: CAGRLQDAYGYTF. DNA for the CDR3: TGTGCCGGGCGATTACAGGATGCCTATGGCTACACCTTC. Complete variable domain (other parts from reference TRBV5-8 and TRBJ1-2): EAGVTQSPTHLIKTRGQQATLRCSPISGHTSVYWYQQALGLGLQFLLWYDEGEERNRGNFPPRFSGRQFPNYSSELNVNALELEDSALYLCAGRLQDAYGYTFGSGTRLTVV.

The V and J genes are TRBV11-2 and TRBJ2-5; D gene unclear. The CDR3 extends over 13 amino acids. Germline V gene sequence: CDR1 SGHAT, CDR2 FQNNGV. The V end lost 1 base, the J end lost 5 bases, and 8 bases lay between the germline ends. CDR3 in amino acids: CASSLGKTETQYF. Here the CDR3 DNA reads TGTGCCAGCAGCTTAGGCAAAACGGAGACCCAGTACTTC.

This clonotype was seen more than once but under ten times. The V call is TRBV18, the J call TRBJ1-4; 8 bases line up with TRBD1. The CDR3 spans 14 residues. The trim removed 6 bases at V and 8 bases at J, leaving 8 bases unmatched. Looked up from germline, CDR1 is KGHSH and CDR2 is LQKENI. The CDR3 DNA sequence: TGTGCCAGCTCGACAGACAGGGGTTGGGAAAAACTGTTTTTT. Protein: CASSTDRGWEKLFF. The complete variable domain, with remaining parts taken from reference TRBV18 and TRBJ1-4, reads NAGVMQNPRHLVRRRGQEARLRCSPMKGHSHVYWYRQLPEEGLKFMVYLQKENIIDESGMPKERFSAEFPKEGPSILRIQQVVRGDSAAYFCASSTDRGWEKLFFGSGTQLSVL.

This clonotype was seen at least ten times. The chain carries TRBV27 and TRBJ1-6; D possibly corresponds to TRBD1 (6 bases). Germline CDR1 and CDR2: MNHEY and SMNVEV (reference sequence). The V gene lost 5 bases and the J gene lost 7 bases, with 12 bases spanning the gap. The CDR3 runs 14 residues. CDR3 loop: CASSTGQQNSPLHF. The CDR3 DNA sequence: TGTGCCAGCAGTACAGGGCAACAAAATTCACCCCTCCACTTT.

The chain is built from TRBV30 and TRBJ1-5; D possibly corresponds to TRBD1 (5 bases). Between the trimmed V and J ends, which lost 5 bases and 0 bases, there was a span of 8 bases. Per germline, CDR1 GTSNPN and CDR2 SVGIG (reference sequence). This CDR3 is 13 amino acids long. CDR3 sequence reads: CAWSGLSNQPQHF. Written as DNA, the CDR3 is TGTGCCTGGTCGGGACTTAGCAATCAGCCCCAGCATTTT.

The sample holds a few counts of this clonotype. The chain employs TRBV12-3 or TRBV12-4 and TRBJ2-3, with 16 bases lining up with TRBD2. This CDR3 is built from 17 residues. V was clipped by 6 bases and J by 3 bases; unmatched bases: 6. The CDR3 bases are TGTGCCAGCAGATTGGGACTAGCGGGAGGGGGAACAGATACGCAGTATTTT. The encoded protein is CASRLGLAGGGTDTQYF.

This clonotype was counted many times. This rearrangement joins TRBV4-3 to TRBJ2-2; D is perhaps TRBD1 or TRBD2 (6 bases each). Per the germline V gene, CDR1 is LGHNA and CDR2 is YSLEER. The V end lost 0 bases, the J end lost 5 bases, and 13 bases lay between the germline ends. This CDR3 region has 16 residues. This CDR3 is CASSQDDTGRTGELFF. Written as DNA, the CDR3 is TGCGCCAGCAGCCAAGACGATACAGGGAGGACCGGGGAGCTGTTTTTT.

This clonotype was seen only a few times. The genes are TRBV2 and TRBJ2-3, with TRBD1 as a possible D gene (6 bases). Germline CDR1 SNHLY, CDR2 FYNNEI. The CDR3 runs 14 residues. Trimming took off 6 bases at V and 0 bases at J, with 10 bases between the two ends. CDR3 in amino acids: CASRHRVSTDTQYF. The CDR3 DNA reads TGTGCCAGCAGGCACAGGGTTAGCACAGATACGCAGTATTTT.

This chain connects TRBV4-1 to TRBJ1-2; D unresolved. V was cut by 1 base and J by 6 bases, with 9 bases left in between. In germline, CDR1 is MGHRA, CDR2 YSYEKL. The CDR3 runs to 13 residues. In DNA, the CDR3 is TGCGCCAGCAGCCAAGGTACACATAATGGCTACACCTTC. Its protein product is CASSQGTHNGYTF.

In its sample, this clonotype was seen many times. This chain connects TRBV29-1 to TRBJ2-5, with a weak D call TRBD2 (5 bases). From germline, CDR1 is SQVTM and CDR2 ANQGSEA. Trimming removed 0 bases from V and 4 bases from J, with 15 bases in between. The CDR3 extends over 15 amino acids. The DNA for the CDR3 is TGCAGCGTTGAAGATAGGCGGCCCGGAGGAGAGACCCAGTACTTC. Translated, it gives CSVEDRRPGGETQYF.